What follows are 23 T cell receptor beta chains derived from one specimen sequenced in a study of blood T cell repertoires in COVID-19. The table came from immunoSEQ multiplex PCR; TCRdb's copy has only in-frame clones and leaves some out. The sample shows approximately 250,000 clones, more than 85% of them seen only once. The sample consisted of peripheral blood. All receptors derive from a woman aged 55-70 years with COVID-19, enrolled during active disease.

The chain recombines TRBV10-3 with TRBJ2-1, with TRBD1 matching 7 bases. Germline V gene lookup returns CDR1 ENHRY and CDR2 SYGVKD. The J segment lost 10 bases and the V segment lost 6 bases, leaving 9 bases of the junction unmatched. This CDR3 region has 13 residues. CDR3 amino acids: CAISPRGMNEQFF. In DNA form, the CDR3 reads TGTGCCATCAGCCCCAGGGGGATGAACGAGCAGTTCTTC.

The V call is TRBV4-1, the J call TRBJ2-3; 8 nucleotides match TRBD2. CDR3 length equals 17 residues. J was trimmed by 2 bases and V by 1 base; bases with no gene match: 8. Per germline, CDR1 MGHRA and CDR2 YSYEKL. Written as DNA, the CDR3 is TGCGCCAGCAGCCAAGGGGGCGGGAGGCAAAACACAGATACGCAGTATTTT. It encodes CASSQGGGRQNTDTQYF.

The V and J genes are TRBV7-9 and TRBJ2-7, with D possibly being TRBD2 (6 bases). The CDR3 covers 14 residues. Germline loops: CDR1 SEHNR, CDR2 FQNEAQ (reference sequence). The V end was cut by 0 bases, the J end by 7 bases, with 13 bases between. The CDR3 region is CASSLAGQGGEQYF. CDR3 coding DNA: TGTGCCAGCAGCTTAGCGGGGCAGGGAGGAGAGCAGTACTTC.

CDR3 protein: CASSSPGQASYEQYF. CDR3 DNA sequence: TGTGCCAGCAGCTCTCCTGGTCAGGCTTCCTACGAGCAGTACTTC. V gene TRBV27 combines with J gene TRBJ2-7; D not certain. The V end lost 6 bases, the J end lost 1 base, and 16 bases lay between the germline ends. The CDR3 contains 15 residues. The germline CDR1 and CDR2 sequences are MNHEY and SMNVEV (reference sequence).

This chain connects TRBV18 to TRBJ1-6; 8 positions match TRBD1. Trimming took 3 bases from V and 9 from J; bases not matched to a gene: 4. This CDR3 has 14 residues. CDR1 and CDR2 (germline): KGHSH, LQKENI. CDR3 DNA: TGTGCCAGCTCACCGGACAGGGATGGTTCACCCCTCCACTTT. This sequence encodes CASSPDRDGSPLHF.

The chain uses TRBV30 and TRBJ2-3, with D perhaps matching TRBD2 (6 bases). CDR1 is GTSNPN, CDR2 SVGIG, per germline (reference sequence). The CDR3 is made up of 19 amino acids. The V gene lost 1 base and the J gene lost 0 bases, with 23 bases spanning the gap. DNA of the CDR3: TGTGCCTGGAGTGGAACCCGGGTCCTAGAGCGGGCTAGCACAGATACGCAGTATTTT. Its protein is CAWSGTRVLERASTDTQYF.

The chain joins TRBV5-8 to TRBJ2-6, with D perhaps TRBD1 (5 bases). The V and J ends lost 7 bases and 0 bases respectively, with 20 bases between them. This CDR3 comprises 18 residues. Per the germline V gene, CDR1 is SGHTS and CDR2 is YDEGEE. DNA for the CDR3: TGTGCCAGCTCTCCAACTGGGGCAGGCCTCTCTGGGGCCAACGTCCTGACTTTC. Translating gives CASSPTGAGLSGANVLTF.

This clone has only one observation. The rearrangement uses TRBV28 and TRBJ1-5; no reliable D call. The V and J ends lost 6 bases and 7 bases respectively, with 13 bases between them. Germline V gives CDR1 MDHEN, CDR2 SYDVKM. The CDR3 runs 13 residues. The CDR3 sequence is CASRLLISQPQHF. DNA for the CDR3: TGTGCCAGCAGACTCCTGATATCCCAGCCCCAGCATTTT.

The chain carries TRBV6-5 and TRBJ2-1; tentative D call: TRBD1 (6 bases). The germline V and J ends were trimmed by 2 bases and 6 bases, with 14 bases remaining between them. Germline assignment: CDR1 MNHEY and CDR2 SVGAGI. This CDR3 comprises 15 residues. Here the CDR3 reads CASSYDRNGANEQFF. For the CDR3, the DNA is TGTGCCAGCAGTTACGACAGGAATGGCGCCAATGAGCAGTTCTTC.

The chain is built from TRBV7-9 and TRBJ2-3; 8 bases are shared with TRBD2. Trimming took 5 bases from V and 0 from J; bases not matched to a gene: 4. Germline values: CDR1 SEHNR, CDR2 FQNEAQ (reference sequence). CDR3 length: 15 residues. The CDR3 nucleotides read TGTGCCAGCAGCCCCACTAGCGGAAGCACAGATACGCAGTATTTT. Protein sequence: CASSPTSGSTDTQYF. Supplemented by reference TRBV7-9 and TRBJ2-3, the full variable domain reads DTGVSQNPRHKITKRGQNVTFRCDPISEHNRLYWYRQTLGQGPEFLTYFQNEAQLEKSRLLSDRFSAERPKGSFSTLEIQRTEQGDSAMYLCASSPTSGSTDTQYFGPGTRLTVL.

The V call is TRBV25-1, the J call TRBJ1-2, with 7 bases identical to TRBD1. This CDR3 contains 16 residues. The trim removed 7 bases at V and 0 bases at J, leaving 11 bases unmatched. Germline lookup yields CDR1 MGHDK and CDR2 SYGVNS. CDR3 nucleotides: TGTGCCAGCACATCCGGGACAGTGGGCACTAACTATGGCTACACCTTC. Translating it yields CASTSGTVGTNYGYTF.

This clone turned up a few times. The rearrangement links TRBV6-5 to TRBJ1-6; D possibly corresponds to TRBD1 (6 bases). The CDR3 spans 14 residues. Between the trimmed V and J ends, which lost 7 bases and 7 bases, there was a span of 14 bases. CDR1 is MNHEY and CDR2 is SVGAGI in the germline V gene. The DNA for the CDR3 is TGTGCCAGCAATAAAAGGGGGTCAAATTCACCCCTCCACTTT. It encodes CASNKRGSNSPLHF.

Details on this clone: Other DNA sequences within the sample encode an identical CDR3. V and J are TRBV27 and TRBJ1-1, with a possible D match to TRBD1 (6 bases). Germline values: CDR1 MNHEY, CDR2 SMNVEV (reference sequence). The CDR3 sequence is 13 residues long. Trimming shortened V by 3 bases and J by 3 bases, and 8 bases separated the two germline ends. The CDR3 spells CASSLTGDTEAFF. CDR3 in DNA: TGTGCCAGCAGTTTGACAGGAGACACTGAAGCTTTCTTT.

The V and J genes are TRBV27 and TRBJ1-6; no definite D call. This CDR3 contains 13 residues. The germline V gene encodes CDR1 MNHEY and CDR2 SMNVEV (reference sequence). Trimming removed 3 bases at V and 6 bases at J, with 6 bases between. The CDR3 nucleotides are TGTGCCAGCAGTTTTAGGAGTAATTCACCCCTCCACTTT. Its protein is CASSFRSNSPLHF.

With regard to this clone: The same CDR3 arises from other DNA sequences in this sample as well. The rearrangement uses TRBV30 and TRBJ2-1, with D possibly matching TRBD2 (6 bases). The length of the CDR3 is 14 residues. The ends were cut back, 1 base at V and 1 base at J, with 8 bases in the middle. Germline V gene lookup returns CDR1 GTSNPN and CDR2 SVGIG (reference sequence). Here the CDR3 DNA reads TGTGCCTGGAGTGGGCGGGGATCCTACAATGAGCAGTTCTTC. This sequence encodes CAWSGRGSYNEQFF.

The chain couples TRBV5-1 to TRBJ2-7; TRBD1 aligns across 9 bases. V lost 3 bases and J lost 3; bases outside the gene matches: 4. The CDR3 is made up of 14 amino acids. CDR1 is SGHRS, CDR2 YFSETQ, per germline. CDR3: CASSWGTGNYEQYF. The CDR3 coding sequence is TGCGCCAGCAGCTGGGGGACAGGGAACTACGAGCAGTACTTC.

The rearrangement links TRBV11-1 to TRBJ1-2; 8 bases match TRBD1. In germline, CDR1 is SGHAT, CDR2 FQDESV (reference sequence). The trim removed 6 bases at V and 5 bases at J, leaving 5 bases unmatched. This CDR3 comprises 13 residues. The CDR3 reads CASSKTGEYGYTF. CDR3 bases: TGTGCCAGCAGTAAGACAGGGGAATATGGCTACACCTTC.

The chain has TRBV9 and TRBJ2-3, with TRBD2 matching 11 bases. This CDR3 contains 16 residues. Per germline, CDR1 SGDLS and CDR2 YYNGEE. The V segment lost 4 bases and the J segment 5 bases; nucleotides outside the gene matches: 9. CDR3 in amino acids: CASSPGLAGGVDTQYF. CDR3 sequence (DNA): TGTGCCAGCAGCCCTGGGCTAGCGGGAGGCGTAGATACGCAGTATTTT.

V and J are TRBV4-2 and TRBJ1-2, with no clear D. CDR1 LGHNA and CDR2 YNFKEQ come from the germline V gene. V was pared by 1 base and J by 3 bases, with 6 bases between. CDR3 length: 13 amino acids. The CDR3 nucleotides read TGTGCCAGCAGCCAAGTCACAGACTATGGCTACACCTTC. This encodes CASSQVTDYGYTF.

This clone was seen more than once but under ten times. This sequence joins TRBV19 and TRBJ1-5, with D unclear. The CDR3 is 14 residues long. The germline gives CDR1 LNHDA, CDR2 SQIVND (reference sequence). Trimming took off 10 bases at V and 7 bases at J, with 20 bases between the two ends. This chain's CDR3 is CATKRRAGGQPQHF. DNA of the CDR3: TGTGCCACCAAACGACGGGCCGGAGGACAGCCCCAGCATTTT.

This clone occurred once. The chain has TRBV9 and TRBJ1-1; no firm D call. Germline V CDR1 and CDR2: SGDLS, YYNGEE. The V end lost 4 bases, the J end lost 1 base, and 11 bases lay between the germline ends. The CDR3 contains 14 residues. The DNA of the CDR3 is TGTGCCAGCAGCCTTAGCTTGGGGAACACTGAAGCTTTCTTT. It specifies CASSLSLGNTEAFF.

The CDR3 DNA reads as TGTGCCAGCAGCCCGACCGGGACAGCCATATACGAGCAGTACTTC. It is translated as CASSPTGTAIYEQYF. V and J are TRBV4-2 and TRBJ2-7; 7 nucleotides match TRBD1. The CDR3 is 15 residues long. With 4 bases clipped from V and 4 bases from J, the junction kept 10 bases outside the gene matches. Germline V lookup: CDR1 LGHNA, CDR2 YNFKEQ.

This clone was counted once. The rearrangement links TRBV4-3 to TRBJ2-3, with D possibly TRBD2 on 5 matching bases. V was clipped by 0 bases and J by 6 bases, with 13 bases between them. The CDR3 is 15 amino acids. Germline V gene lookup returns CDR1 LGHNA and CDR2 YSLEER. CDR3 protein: CASSQELVGMDTQYF. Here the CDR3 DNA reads TGCGCCAGCAGCCAAGAACTAGTCGGTATGGATACGCAGTATTTT.